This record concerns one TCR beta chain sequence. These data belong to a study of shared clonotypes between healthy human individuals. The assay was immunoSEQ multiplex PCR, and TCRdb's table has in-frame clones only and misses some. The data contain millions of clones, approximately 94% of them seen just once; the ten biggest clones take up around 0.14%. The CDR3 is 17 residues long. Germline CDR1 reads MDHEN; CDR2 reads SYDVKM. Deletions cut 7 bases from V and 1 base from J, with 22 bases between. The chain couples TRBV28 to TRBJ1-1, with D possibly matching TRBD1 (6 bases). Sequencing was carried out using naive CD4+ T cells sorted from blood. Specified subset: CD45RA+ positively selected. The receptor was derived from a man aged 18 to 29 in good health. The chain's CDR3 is CASTGTPGSLPNTEAFF. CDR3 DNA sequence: TGTGCCAGCACTGGGACACCCGGATCGTTGCCGAACACTGAAGCTTTCTTT.